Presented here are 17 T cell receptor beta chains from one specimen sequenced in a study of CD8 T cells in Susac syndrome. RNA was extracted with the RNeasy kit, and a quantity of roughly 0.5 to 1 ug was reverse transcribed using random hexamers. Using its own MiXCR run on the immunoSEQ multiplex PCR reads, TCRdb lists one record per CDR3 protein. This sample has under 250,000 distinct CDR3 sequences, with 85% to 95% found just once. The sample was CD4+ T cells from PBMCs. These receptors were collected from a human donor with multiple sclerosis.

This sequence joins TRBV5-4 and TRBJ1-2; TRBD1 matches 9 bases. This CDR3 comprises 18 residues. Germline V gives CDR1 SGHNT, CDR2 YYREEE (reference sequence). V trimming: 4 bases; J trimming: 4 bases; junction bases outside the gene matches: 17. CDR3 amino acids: CASSTGQGMRVGGYGYTF. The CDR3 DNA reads TGTGCCAGCAGCACCGGACAGGGGATGCGAGTCGGGGGCTATGGCTACACCTTC. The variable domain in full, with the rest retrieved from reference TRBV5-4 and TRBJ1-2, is ETGVTQSPTHLIKTRGQQVTLRCSSQSGHNTVSWYQQALGQGPQFIFQYYREEENGRGNFPPRFSGLQFPNYSSELNVNALELDDSALYLCASSTGQGMRVGGYGYTFGSGTRLTVV.

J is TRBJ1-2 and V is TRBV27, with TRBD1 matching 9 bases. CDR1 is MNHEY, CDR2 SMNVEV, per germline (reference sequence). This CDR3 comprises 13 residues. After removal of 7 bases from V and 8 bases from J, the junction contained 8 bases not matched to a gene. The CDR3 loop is CASKTGGSRGYTF. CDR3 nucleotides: TGTGCCAGCAAAACAGGGGGCTCGCGGGGCTACACCTTC.

The CDR3 loop reads CASSVQGGYTF. DNA of the CDR3: TGTGCCAGCAGTGTCCAGGGTGGCTACACCTTC. The V gene is TRBV6-1, the J gene TRBJ1-2, with D perhaps matching TRBD1 (5 bases). Trimming removed 4 bases from V and 7 bases from J, with 7 bases in between. CDR1 and CDR2 from the germline V gene are MNHNS and SASEGT. CDR3 length: 11 residues.

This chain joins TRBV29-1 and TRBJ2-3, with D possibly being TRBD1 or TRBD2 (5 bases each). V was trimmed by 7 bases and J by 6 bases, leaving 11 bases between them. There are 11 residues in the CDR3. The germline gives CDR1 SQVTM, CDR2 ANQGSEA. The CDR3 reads CSGGTGDTQYF. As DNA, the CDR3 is TGCAGCGGGGGGACGGGGGATACGCAGTATTTT.

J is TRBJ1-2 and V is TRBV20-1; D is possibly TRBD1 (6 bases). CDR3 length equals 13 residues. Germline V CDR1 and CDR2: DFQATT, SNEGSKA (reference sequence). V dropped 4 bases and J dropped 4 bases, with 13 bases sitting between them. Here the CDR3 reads CSAKTGSIYGYTF. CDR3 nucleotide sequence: TGCAGTGCTAAAACAGGGAGCATCTATGGCTACACCTTC.

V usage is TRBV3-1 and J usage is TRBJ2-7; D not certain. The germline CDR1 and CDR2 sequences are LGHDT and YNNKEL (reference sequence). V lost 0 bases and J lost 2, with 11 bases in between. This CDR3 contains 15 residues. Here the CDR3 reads CASSQDVGPPYEQYV. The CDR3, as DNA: TGTGCCAGCAGCCAAGATGTAGGGCCCCCCTACGAGCAGTACGTC.

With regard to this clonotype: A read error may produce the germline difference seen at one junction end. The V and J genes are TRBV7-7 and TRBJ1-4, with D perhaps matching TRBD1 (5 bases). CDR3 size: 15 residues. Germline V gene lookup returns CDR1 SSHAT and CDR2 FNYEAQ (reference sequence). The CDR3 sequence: CASSLGTATNEKLFF. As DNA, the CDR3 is TGTGCTAGCAGCTTAGGGACCGCGACTAATGAAAAACTGTTTTTT.

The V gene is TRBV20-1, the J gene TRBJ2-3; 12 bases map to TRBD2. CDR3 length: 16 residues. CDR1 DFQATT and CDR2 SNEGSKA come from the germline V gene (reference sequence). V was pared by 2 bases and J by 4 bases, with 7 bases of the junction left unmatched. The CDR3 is CSARLPGLAGADTQYF. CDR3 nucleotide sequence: TGCAGTGCTAGATTACCGGGACTAGCGGGTGCAGATACGCAGTATTTT.

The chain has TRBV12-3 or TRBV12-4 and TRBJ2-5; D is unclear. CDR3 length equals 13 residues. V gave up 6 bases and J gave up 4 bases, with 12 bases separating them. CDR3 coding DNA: TGTGCCAGCAGGGAACTACCGGGAGAGACCCAGTACTTC. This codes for CASRELPGETQYF.

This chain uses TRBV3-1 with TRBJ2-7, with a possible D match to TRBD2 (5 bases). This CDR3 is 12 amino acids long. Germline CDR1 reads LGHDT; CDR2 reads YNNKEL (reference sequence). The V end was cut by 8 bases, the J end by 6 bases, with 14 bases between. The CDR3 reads CASATGRAEQYF. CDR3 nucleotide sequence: TGTGCCAGCGCCACCGGGCGGGCCGAGCAGTACTTC.

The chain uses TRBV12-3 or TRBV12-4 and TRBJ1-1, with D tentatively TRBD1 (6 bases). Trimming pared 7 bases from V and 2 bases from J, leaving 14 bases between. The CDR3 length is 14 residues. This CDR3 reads CASTTGSSNTEAFF. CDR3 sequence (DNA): TGTGCCAGCACCACAGGGTCTAGCAACACTGAAGCTTTCTTT.

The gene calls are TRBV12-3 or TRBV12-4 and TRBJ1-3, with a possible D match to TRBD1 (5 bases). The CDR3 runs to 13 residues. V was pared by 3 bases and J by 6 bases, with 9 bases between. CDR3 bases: TGTGCCAGCAGTTTCCCGGGGGAAAACACCATATATTTT. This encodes CASSFPGENTIYF.

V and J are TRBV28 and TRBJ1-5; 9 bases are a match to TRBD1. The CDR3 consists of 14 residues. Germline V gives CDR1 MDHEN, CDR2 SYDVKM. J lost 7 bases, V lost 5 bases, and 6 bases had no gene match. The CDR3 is CASSTQGAKQPQHF. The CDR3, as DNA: TGTGCCAGCAGTACACAGGGGGCCAAGCAGCCCCAGCATTTT.

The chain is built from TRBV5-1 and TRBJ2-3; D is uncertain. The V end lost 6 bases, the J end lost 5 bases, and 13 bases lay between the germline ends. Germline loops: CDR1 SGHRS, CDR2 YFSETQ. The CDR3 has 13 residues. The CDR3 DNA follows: TGCGCCAGCACCCTGATCTGGGGAGATACGCAGTATTTT. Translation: CASTLIWGDTQYF.

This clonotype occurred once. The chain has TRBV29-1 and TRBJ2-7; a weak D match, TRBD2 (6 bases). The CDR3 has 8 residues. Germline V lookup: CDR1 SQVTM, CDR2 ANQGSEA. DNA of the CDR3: TGCAGCGTGGGGGGAGGCGTCGTC. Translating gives CSVGGGVV.

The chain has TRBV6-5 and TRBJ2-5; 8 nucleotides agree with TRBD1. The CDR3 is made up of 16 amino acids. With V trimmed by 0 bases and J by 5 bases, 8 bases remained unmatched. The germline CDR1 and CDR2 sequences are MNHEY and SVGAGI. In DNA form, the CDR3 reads TGTGCCAGCAGTTACTCGCGCAGGGGGCTCGGCGAGACCCAGTACTTC. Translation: CASSYSRRGLGETQYF.

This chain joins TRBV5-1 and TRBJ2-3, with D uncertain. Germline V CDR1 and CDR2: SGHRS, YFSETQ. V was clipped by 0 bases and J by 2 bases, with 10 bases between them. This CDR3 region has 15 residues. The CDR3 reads CASSLDGDNTDTQYF. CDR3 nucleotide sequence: TGCGCCAGCAGCTTGGACGGAGATAACACAGATACGCAGTATTTT.